This TCR beta chain is from a study of spatial heterogeneity in lung cancer. Study results and caveats: Resection saw ubiquitous expanded tumor TCRs appear in blood more than follow-up did.

V was shortened by 5 bases and J by 1 base, with 6 bases between the two germline ends. This CDR3 has 13 amino acids. Germline V lookup: CDR1 SGHTA, CDR2 FQGNSA. This clonotype was observed a few times. Its antigen is not identified. Each CDR3 protein gets one entry after TCRdb re-called the 5' RACE reads with MiXCR. The data contain 72,000 or so distinct CDR3 sequences, roughly 8.9% of them seen just once; the ten biggest clones take up under 2.5%. Indicated time point: blood at routine non-recurrence follow-up after resection. This sample comprised PBMCs, obtained at follow-up. The chain carries TRBV7-2 and TRBJ1-3; D call uncertain. The receptor comes from a female donor with early-stage non-small cell lung cancer. The CDR3 coding sequence is TGTGCCAGCAGCCGGATGTCTGGAAACACCATATATTTT. Translating it yields CASSRMSGNTIYF.